Sequencing of this TCR beta chain was carried out in a study of T cells in women clearing cervical HPV infection. Background on the study: Blood came at first lesion visit for cases, post-clearance for controls. HLA type could not be excluded as a confounder. Study-wide points: CIN3+ cases had significantly higher TCR richness than controls; evenness did not differ.

Note on this clone: The antigen is unknown. The CDR3 end falls 3 residues outside the read, so it is completed with the germline J gene.

The V end was cut by 5 bases, the J end by 5 bases, with 12 bases between. The germline V gene encodes CDR1 SEHNR and CDR2 FQNEAQ (reference sequence). This CDR3 region has 13 residues. Clones were sequenced by immunoSEQ multiplex PCR, and TCRdb holds only the in-frame ones, with some missing. The table gives over 25,000 clones; the top ten clones make up under 10% of it. V gene TRBV7-9 combines with J gene TRBJ1-1; the D gene is possibly TRBD1 (5 bases). The sequence came from a woman aged 18-69 years with a cervical HPV16 infection that either progressed to CIN3+ or cleared (not recorded which). Input material: blood buffy coat. CDR3 region: CASSPRDLTEAFF. The CDR3 bases that were read are TGTGCCAGCAGCCCCCGGGACTTAACTGAA.